Listed below are T cell receptor beta chains from one sample, sequenced in a study of blood T cell repertoires in COVID-19. The protocol was immunoSEQ multiplex PCR, while the TCRdb copy is restricted to in-frame clones and leaves out a portion. The sample includes over 100,000 clones, 75% to 90% seen only once; the top ten take roughly 15%. The specimen was peripheral blood. Receptors originate from a man in his forties or fifties with acute or convalescent COVID-19. The CDR3 runs from the conserved cysteine through the conserved F or W. The D gene is left open where the match is weak. Expanded clones get a size class; other rows say once, few or many, or leave the size out.

DNA: TGTGCCTGGAGTCCAGGCAACGAGCAGTACTTC; CDR3: CAWSPGNEQYF; size: NA; J: TRBJ2-7; D: NA; V: TRBV30
DNA: TGCAGCGTTGAAGCAGATTCCTACGAGCAGTACTTC; CDR3: CSVEADSYEQYF; size: NA; J: TRBJ2-7; D: NA; V: TRBV29-1
DNA: TGCACCAGCCCCCCCCTAGCGGAGTCCTACAATGAGCAGTTCTTC; CDR3: CTSPPLAESYNEQFF; size: once; J: TRBJ2-1; D: NA; V: TRBV1
DNA: TGCAGCGTTGACTGGACAGGGCGGAGGGAGCAGTACTTC; CDR3: CSVDWTGRREQYF; size: NA; J: TRBJ2-7; D: TRBD1; V: TRBV29-1
DNA: TGTGCCAGCAGCTCGATAGGGAGCTCCTACGAGCAGTACTTC; CDR3: CASSSIGSSYEQYF; size: NA; J: TRBJ2-7; D: NA; V: TRBV11-3
DNA: TGTGCCAGCAGCTTAAGTAGACAGGGGGGGGTAGAGACCCAGTACTTC; CDR3: CASSLSRQGGVETQYF; size: once; J: TRBJ2-5; D: TRBD1; V: TRBV11-2
DNA: TGTGCCAGCAGCGCCGCTCTAGCGGGACCTACCTACGAGCAGTACTTC; CDR3: CASSAALAGPTYEQYF; size: NA; J: TRBJ2-7; D: TRBD2; V: TRBV11-2
DNA: TGTGCCAGCAGTTCTAGAGGACTTCCGAATCAGCCCCAGCATTTT; CDR3: CASSSRGLPNQPQHF; size: NA; J: TRBJ1-5; D: NA; V: TRBV2
DNA: TGTGCCATCAGTGATAGCGGGAGAGCCCTAGGGTATGAGCAGTTCTTC; CDR3: CAISDSGRALGYEQFF; size: NA; J: TRBJ2-1; D: TRBD2; V: TRBV10-3
DNA: TGTGCCAGCAGTGTGGGGGGTACAGACACCGGGGAGCTGTTTTTT; CDR3: CASSVGGTDTGELFF; size: NA; J: TRBJ2-2; D: NA; V: TRBV2
DNA: TGTGCCAGTAGTACCGGACTAGGATCTTACGAGCAGTACTTC; CDR3: CASSTGLGSYEQYF; size: NA; J: TRBJ2-7; D: TRBD2; V: TRBV19
DNA: TGTGCCAGCAAACTAGCAAGGTACAATGAGCAGTTCTTC; CDR3: CASKLARYNEQFF; size: NA; J: TRBJ2-1; D: NA; V: TRBV11-3
DNA: TGTGCCAGCAGGCCCTGGGAGGTGAAAGATACGCAGTATTTT; CDR3: CASRPWEVKDTQYF; size: NA; J: TRBJ2-3; D: NA; V: TRBV6-5
DNA: TGCGCCAGCAGCCCGACAGGGGGCAATCAGCCCCAGCATTTT; CDR3: CASSPTGGNQPQHF; size: NA; J: TRBJ1-5; D: TRBD1; V: TRBV4-1
DNA: TGTGCCAGCAGCTTAAGGGGAGGCAGCAATCAGCCCCAGCATTTT; CDR3: CASSLRGGSNQPQHF; size: NA; J: TRBJ1-5; D: NA; V: TRBV7-2
DNA: TGTGCCAGCAGTGAAGGAAGGGAGAGGGACGAGCAGTACTTC; CDR3: CASSEGRERDEQYF; size: few; J: TRBJ2-7; D: NA; V: TRBV6-1
DNA: TGTGCCAGCAGCTTGACAGGGGCCGGGGCGGGCACTGAAGCTTTCTTT; CDR3: CASSLTGAGAGTEAFF; size: NA; J: TRBJ1-1; D: TRBD1; V: TRBV5-6
DNA: TGCGCCAGCAGCCAAGTCGGACTAGCGGATACCTCTGGGGCCAACGTCCTGACTTTC; CDR3: CASSQVGLADTSGANVLTF; size: few; J: TRBJ2-6; D: TRBD2; V: TRBV4-1
DNA: TGCGCCAGCAGCCAAGATGGGACTAGCGGGAGTCACCACAATGAGCAGTTCTTC; CDR3: CASSQDGTSGSHHNEQFF; size: NA; J: TRBJ2-1; D: TRBD2; V: TRBV4-1
DNA: TGTGCCAGCAGCCAAGTCATGAACACTGAAGCTTTCTTT; CDR3: CASSQVMNTEAFF; size: NA; J: TRBJ1-1; D: NA; V: TRBV3-1/TRBV3-2
DNA: TGTGCCAGCAGCCAAGGACTAGCTATCAATGAGCAGTTCTTC; CDR3: CASSQGLAINEQFF; size: NA; J: TRBJ2-1; D: TRBD2; V: TRBV3-1/TRBV3-2
DNA: TGTGCCAGCTCACCACAACTAGCGGGAGGTGAGCAGTTCTTC; CDR3: CASSPQLAGGEQFF; size: NA; J: TRBJ2-1; D: TRBD2; V: TRBV18
DNA: TGCGCCAGCAGTGAGGGAGGGGATGAGCAGTTCTTC; CDR3: CASSEGGDEQFF; size: NA; J: TRBJ2-1; D: NA; V: TRBV10-1
DNA: TGCGCCAGGCTGGAGGGGACTAGCAATCAGCCCCAGCATTTT; CDR3: CARLEGTSNQPQHF; size: few; J: TRBJ1-5; D: NA; V: TRBV5-1
DNA: TGTGCCAGCAGAAGAGCCGGGGGGACTAGCGCGACCTACGAGCAGTACTTC; CDR3: CASRRAGGTSATYEQYF; size: NA; J: TRBJ2-7; D: TRBD2; V: TRBV5-6